This record looks at one T cell receptor beta chain sequence and its context. This sample is drawn from a study of blood T cell repertoires in COVID-19. During active infection, Seattle patients enrolled and were then monitored through disease. Authors' methods: Estimation of nucleated cell counts relied on the amplification of reference gene primers. Some clones are missing from TCRdb's copy, which holds only in-frame ones; the method was immunoSEQ multiplex PCR. V, J and clone size reflect that table, while D and trimming were determined from the DNA. The data show about 240,000 clones, about 90% seen once. The CDR3 loop spans 18 amino acids. The trim removed 5 bases at V and 3 bases at J, leaving 17 bases unmatched. Looked up from germline, CDR1 is SEHNR and CDR2 is FQNEAQ (reference sequence).

The sequencing input was peripheral blood. The sequence was obtained from a man younger than 40 with COVID-19, enrolled during active disease. The chain links TRBV7-9 to TRBJ2-7, with TRBD2 matching 9 bases. The DNA of the CDR3 is TGTGCCAGCAGCCCCCCCCCGTCCAGCGGGGGGTCTGGCTACGAGCAGTACTTC. Protein: CASSPPPSSGGSGYEQYF.